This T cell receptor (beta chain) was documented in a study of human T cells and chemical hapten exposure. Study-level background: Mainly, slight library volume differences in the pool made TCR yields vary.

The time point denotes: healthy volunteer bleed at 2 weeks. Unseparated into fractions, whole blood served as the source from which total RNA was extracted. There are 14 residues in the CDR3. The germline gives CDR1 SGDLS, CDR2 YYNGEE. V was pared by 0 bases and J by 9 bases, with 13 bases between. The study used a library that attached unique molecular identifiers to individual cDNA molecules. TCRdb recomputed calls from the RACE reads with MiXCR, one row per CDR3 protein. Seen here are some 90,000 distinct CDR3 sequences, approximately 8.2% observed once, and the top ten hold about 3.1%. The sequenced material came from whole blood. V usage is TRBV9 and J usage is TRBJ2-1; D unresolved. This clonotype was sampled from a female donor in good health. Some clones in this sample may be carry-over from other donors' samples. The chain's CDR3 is CASSVEESNLEQFF. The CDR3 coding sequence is TGTGCCAGCAGCGTAGAAGAGAGTAATCTTGAGCAGTTCTTC.